Only one count was recorded for the clone carrying this T cell receptor beta chain. With template switching, a universal primer site was added, and the cDNA carried unique molecular identifiers. Using its own MiXCR run on the 5' RACE reads, TCRdb lists one record per CDR3 protein. The sample contains 550,000 to 700,000 distinct CDR3 sequences, more than 9% of which appear only once. The CDR3 sequence is 14 residues long. CDR1 and CDR2 (germline): DFQATT, SNEGSKA (reference sequence). Trimming took 6 bases from V and 4 from J; bases not matched to a gene: 11. This record belongs to a study of identical twins. These data are also associated with another study on yellow fever vaccine responses in identical twins. That paper states: Reportedly, twins' vaccine T cell responses looked partly convergent and partly personalized.

This chain uses TRBV20-1 with TRBJ2-7, with 8 positions matching TRBD1. The sequencing input was PBMCs. The sequence was collected from a woman aged 18 to 35 in good health. CDR3 sequence (DNA): TGCAGTGCCCCGACATCTAGACAGGGGTACGAGCAGTACTTC. It encodes CSAPTSRQGYEQYF.